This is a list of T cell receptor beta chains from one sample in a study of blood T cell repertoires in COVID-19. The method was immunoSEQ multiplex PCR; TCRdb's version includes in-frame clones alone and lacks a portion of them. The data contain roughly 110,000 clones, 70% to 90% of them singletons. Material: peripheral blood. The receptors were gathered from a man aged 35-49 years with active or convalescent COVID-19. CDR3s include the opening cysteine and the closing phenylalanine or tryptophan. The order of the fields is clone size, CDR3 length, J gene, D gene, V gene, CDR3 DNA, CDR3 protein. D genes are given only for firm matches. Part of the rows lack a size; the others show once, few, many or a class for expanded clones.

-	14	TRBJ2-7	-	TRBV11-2	TGTGCCAGCAGCACCGACACTCTCTCCTACGAGCAGTACTTC	CASSTDTLSYEQYF
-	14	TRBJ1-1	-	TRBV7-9	TGTGCCAGCAGCCCGGGAACCCAGAACACTGAAGCTTTCTTT	CASSPGTQNTEAFF
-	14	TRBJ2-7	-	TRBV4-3	TGCGCCAGCAGCCAAGAGGTTAACGGGGGTGGGCAGTACTTC	CASSQEVNGGGQYF
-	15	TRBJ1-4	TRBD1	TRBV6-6	TGTGCCAGCAGTTACTCGAACCAGGGGGCTGAAAAACTGTTTTTT	CASSYSNQGAEKLFF
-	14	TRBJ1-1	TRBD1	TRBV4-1	TGCGCCACAAAGCAGGGGGCACTGAACACTGAAGCTTTCTTT	CATKQGALNTEAFF
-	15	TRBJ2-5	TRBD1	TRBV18	TGTGCCAGCTCACCACCGGGACAGTTCCGAGAGACCCAGTACTTC	CASSPPGQFRETQYF
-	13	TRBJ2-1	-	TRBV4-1	TGCGCCAGCAGCCCATCATTATGGTTGAGGCAGTTCTTC	CASSPSLWLRQFF
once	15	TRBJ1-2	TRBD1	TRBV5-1	TGCGCCAGCAGCTCCCAGGACAGGGGGCCTGGGGGCTACACCTTC	CASSSQDRGPGGYTF
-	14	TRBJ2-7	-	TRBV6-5	TGTGCCAGCAGTCCCCCCGGGACTGAGTACGAGCAGTACTTC	CASSPPGTEYEQYF
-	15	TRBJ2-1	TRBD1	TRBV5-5	TGTGCCAGCAGCTTTGGGGACAGGACGATGGGTGAGCAGTTCTTC	CASSFGDRTMGEQFF
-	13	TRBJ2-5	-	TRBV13	TGTGCCAGCAGCTCCCGACTACAAGAGACCCAGTACTTC	CASSSRLQETQYF
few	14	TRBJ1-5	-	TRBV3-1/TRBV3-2	TGTGCCAGCAGCCAAGATCGGGTTAGTCAGCCCCAGCATTTT	CASSQDRVSQPQHF
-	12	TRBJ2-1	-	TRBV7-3	TGTGCCAGCAGCAAGCTAGGAGATGAGCAGTTCTTC	CASSKLGDEQFF
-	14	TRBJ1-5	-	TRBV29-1	TGCAGCGTTGGTGGGAGGGGGAGTAATCAGCCCCAGCATTTT	CSVGGRGSNQPQHF
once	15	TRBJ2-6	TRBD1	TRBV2	TGTGCCAGCAGTGGACAGGGCTCTGGGGCCAACGTCCTGACTTTC	CASSGQGSGANVLTF
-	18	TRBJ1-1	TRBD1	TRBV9	TGTGCCAGCAGCGTTCGAACCGACAGGGGAGGGAAGAACACTGAAGCTTTCTTT	CASSVRTDRGGKNTEAFF